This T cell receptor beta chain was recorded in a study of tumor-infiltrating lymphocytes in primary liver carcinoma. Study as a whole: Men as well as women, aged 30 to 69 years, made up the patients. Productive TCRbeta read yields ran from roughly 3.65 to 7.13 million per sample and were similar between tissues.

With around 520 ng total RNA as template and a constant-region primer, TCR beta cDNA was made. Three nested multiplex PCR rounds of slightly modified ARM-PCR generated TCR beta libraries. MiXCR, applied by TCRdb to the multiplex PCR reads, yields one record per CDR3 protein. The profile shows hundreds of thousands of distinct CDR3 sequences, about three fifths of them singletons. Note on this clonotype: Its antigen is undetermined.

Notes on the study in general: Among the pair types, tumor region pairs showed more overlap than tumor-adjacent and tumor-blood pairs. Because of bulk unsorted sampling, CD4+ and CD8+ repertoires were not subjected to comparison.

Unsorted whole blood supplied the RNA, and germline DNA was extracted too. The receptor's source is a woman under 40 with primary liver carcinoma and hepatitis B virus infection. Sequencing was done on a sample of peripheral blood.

CDR3 region: CASSRGLGGNEQFF. In DNA form, the CDR3 reads TGCGCCAGCAGTAGGGGTTTGGGAGGCAATGAGCAGTTCTTC. V and J are TRBV4-3 and TRBJ2-1; possibly TRBD2 for D (6 bases). V lost 6 bases, J lost 6 bases, and 15 bases lay in between. The CDR3 contains 14 residues. CDR1 and CDR2 from the germline V gene are LGHNA and YSLEER.